The clone carrying this T cell receptor beta chain was seen ten or more times. Its antigen is undetermined. Each donor's blood draw was 7.5 to 10 milliliters of peripheral blood. The ends were cut back, 2 bases at V and 4 bases at J, with 3 bases in the middle. Germline CDR1 is MGHDK and CDR2 is SYGVNS. The CDR3 consists of 12 residues. A second PCR, run for about 7 to 11 cycles, used a sample-barcoded 5' primer plus a J-beta primer mix. TCRdb recomputed calls from the 5' RACE reads with MiXCR, one row per CDR3 protein. This sample has 1.4 million or so distinct CDR3 sequences; about 42% occur once, and the top ten carry more than 4%. This sample was included in a study of blood T cells in healthy people across ages. General observations from the study: The fall in TCR beta diversity per million T cells was roughly linear with age.

The sequenced sample was blood. The sequence came from a woman aged 18-29 years in good health. The rearrangement joins TRBV25-1 to TRBJ2-1; D gene ambiguous. Here the CDR3 DNA reads TGTGCCAGCAGTGAAGGATACAATGAGCAGTTCTTC. The encoded protein is CASSEGYNEQFF.